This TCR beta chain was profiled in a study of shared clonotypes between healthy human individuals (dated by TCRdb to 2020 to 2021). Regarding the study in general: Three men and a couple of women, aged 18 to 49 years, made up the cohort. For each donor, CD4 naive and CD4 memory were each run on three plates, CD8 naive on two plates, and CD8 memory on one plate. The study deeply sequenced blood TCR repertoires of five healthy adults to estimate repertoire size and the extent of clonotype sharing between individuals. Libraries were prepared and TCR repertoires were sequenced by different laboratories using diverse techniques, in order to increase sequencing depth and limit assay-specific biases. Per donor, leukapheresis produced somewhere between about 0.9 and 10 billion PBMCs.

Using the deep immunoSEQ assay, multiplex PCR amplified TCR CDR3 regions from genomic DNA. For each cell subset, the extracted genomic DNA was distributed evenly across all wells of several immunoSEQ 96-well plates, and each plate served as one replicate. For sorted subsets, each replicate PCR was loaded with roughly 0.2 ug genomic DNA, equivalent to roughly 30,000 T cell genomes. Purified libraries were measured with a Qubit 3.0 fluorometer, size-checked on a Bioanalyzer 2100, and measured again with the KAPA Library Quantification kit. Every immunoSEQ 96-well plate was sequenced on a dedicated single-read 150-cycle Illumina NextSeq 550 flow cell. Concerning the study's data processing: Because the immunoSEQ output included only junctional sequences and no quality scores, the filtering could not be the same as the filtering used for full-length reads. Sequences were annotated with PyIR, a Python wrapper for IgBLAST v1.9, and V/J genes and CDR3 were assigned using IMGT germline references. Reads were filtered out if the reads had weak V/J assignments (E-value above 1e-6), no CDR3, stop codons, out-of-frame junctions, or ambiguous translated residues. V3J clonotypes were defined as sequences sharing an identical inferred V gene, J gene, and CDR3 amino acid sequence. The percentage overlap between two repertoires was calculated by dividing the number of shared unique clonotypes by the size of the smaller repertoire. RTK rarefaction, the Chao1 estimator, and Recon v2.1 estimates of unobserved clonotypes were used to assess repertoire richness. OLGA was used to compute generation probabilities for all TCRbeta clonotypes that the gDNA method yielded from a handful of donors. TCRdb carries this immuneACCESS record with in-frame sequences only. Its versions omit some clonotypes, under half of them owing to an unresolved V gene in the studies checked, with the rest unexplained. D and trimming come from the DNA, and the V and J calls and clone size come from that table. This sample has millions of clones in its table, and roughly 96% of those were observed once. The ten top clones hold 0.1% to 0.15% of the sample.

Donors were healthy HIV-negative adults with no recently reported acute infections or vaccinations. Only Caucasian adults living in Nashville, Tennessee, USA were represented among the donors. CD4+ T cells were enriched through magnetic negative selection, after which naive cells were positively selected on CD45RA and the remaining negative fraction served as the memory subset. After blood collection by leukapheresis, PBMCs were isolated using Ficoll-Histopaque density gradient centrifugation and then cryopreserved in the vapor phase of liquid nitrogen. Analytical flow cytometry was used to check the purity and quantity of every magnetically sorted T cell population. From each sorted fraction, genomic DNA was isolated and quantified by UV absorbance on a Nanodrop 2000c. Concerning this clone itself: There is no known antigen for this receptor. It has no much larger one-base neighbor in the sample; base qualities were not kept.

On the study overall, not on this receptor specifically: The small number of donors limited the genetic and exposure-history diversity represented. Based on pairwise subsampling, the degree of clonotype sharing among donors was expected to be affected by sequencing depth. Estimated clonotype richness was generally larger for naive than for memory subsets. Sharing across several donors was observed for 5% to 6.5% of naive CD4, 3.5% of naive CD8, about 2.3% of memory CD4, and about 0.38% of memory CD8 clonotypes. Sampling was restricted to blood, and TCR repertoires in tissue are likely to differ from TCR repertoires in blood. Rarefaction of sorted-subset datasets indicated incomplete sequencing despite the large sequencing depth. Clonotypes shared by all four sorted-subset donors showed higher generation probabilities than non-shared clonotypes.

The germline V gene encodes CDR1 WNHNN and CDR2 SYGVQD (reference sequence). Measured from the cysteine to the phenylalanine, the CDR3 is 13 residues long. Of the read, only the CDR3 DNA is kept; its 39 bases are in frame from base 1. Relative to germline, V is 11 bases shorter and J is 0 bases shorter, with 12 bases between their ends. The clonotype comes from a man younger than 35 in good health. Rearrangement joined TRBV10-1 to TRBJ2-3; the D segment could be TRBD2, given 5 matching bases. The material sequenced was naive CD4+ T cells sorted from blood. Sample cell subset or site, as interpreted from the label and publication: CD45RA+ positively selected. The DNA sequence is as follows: TGCGCCGCAGCGGCTAGTAGCACAGATACGCAGTATTTT. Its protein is CAAAASSTDTQYF.